This TCR beta chain was captured in a study of shared clonotypes between healthy human individuals. General study points: Among the subsets, naive ones generally showed larger estimated richness than memory ones.

CDR1 and CDR2 (germline): MDHEN, SYDVKM. The ends were cut back, 5 bases at V and 7 bases at J, with 20 bases in the middle. This CDR3 has 16 residues. Note on this clone: What it binds is unknown.

Sequencing used immunoSEQ multiplex PCR; TCRdb keeps in-frame clones, though not all of them. Counted here are 2 million to 3 million clones, over 85% occurring once; the ten biggest clones make up 0.36%. The clonotype was recovered from a man younger than 35 in good health. Some clones in this sample may be carry-over from other donors' samples. Sequenced: naive CD4+ T cells from PBMCs. Subset given: CD45RA+ positively selected. The chain uses TRBV28 and TRBJ2-2; D possibly corresponds to TRBD2 (7 bases). CDR3: CASSAPGGRGGGELFF. The CDR3 bases are TGTGCCAGCAGTGCGCCGGGGGGCAGGGGTGGCGGGGAGCTGTTTTTT.